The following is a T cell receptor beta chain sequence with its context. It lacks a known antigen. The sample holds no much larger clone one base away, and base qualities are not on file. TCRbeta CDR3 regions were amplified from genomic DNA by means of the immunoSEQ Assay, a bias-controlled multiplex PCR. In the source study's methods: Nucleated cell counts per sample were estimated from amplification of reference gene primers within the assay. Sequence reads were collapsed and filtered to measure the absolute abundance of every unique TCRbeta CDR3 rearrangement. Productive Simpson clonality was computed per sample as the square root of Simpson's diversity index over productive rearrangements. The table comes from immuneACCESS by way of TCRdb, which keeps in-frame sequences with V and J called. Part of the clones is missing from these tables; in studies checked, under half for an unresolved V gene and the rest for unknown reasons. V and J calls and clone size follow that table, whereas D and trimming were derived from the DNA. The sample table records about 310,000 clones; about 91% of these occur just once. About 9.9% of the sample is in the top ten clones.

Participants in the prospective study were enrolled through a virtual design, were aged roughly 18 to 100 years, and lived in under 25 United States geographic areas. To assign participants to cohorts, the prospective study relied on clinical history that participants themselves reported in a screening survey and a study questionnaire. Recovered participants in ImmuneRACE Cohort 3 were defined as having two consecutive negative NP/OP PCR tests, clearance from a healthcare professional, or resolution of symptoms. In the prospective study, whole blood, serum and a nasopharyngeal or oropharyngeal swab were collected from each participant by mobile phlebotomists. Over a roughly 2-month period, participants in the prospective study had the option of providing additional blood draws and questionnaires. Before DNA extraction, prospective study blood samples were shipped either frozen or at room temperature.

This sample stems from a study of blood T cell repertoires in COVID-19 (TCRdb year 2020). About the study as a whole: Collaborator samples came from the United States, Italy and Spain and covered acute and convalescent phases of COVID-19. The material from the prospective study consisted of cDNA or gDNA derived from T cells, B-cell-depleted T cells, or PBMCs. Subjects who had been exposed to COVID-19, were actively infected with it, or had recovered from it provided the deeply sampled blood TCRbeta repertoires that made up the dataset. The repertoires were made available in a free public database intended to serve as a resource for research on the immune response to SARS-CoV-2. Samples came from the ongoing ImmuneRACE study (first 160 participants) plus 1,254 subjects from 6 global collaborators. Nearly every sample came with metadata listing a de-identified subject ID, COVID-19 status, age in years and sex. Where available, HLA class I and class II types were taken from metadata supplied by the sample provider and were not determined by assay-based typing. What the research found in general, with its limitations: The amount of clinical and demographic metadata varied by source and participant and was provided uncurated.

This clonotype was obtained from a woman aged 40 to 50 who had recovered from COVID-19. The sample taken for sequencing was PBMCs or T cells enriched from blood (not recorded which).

The nucleotide sequence reads TGTGCCAGCAGCGTCCGGGACTACCCGTACAATGAGCAGTTCTTC. Protein translation: CASSVRDYPYNEQFF. The rearrangement combines TRBV5-6 with TRBJ2-1; 7 bases in the junction line up with TRBD2. Compared with germline, V lacks 4 bases and J lacks 4 bases; bases without a gene match: 8. CDR1 SGHDT and CDR2 YYEEEE are derived from the germline V gene. Inclusive of the bounding cysteine and phenylalanine, the CDR3 is 15 residues long. Here the CDR3 DNA is all that survives: 45 bases in frame from base 1. The entire variable domain, with the stretches around the CDR3 drawn from the reference TRBV5-6 and TRBJ2-1 proteins, is DAGVTQSPTHLIKTRGQQVTLRCSPKSGHDTVSWYQQALGQGPQFIFQYYEEEERQRGNFPDRFSGHQFPNYSSELNVNALLLGDSALYLCASSVRDYPYNEQFFGPGTRLTVL.